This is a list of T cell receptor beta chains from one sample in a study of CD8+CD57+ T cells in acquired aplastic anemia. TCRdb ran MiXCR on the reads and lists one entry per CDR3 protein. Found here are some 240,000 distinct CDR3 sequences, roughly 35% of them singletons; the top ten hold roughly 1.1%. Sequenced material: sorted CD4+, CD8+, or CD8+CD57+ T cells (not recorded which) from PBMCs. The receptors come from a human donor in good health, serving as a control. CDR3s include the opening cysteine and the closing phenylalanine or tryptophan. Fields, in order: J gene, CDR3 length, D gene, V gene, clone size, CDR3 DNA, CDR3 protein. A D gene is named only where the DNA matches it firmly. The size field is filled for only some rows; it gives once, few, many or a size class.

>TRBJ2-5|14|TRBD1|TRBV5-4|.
TGTGCCAGCAGCTTCAGGGACAGGCAAGAGACCCAGTACTTC
CASSFRDRQETQYF
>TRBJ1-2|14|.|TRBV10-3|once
TGTGCCATTAGGGCAGCTGGAGGATCCTATGGCTACACCTTC
CAIRAAGGSYGYTF
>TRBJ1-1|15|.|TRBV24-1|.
TGTGCCACCAGTGACCGGACACGCCGGGCCACTGAAGCTTTCTTT
CATSDRTRRATEAFF
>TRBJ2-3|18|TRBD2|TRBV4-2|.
TGTGCCAGCAGCCAAGAATTGGGTGGAAGCGGGAGAACAGGTACGCAGTATTTT
CASSQELGGSGRTGTQYF
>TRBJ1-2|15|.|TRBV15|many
TGTGCCACCAGTCCTTTTCTGGACAGTAACTATGGCTACACCTTC
CATSPFLDSNYGYTF
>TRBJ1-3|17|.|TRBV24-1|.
TGTGCCACCAGTAAATTGAGCGGACCCAACTCTGGAAACACCATATATTTT
CATSKLSGPNSGNTIYF
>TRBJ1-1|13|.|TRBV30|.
TGTGCCGGTAGGATCCGGGGTTCCACTGAAGCTTTCTTT
CAGRIRGSTEAFF
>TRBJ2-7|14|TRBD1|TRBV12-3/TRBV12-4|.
TGTGCCAGCAGAACGACAGGGGGCTCCTACGAGCAGTACTTC
CASRTTGGSYEQYF
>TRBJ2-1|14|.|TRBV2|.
TGTGCCAGCAGCCAGAGTGGTCGCCCCAATGAGCAGTTCTTC
CASSQSGRPNEQFF
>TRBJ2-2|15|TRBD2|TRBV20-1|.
TGCAGTGCTAGTCTCCAGCGGGGGGGGATCGGGGAGCTGTTTTTT
CSASLQRGGIGELFF
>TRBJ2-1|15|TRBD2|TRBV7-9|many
TGTGCCAGCAGCTTGGCCCTAGCGGATAACAATGAGCAGTTCTTC
CASSLALADNNEQFF
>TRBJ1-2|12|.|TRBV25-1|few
TGTGCCAGCAGGGACCGACACTATGGCTACACCTTC
CASRDRHYGYTF
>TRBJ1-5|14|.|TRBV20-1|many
TGCAGTGCTAGACTGCGGGGTAGTAATCAGCCCCAGCATTTT
CSARLRGSNQPQHF
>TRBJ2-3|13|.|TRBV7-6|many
TGTGCCAGCAGCTTATCCCGCACAGATACGCAGTATTTT
CASSLSRTDTQYF
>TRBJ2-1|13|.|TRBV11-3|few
TGTGCCAGCAGCTTAGTTGGGGGGAAAGAGCAGTTCTTC
CASSLVGGKEQFF
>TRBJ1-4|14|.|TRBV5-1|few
TGCGCCAGCAGCTTGGAAGTAACTAATGAAAAACTGTTTTTT
CASSLEVTNEKLFF
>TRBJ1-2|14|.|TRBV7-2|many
TGTGCCAGCAGCTTAGGTTTTGAAGGCAATGGCTACACCTTC
CASSLGFEGNGYTF
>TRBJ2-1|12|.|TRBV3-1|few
TGTGCCAGCAGCCAAGTGCGTAATGAGCAGTTCTTC
CASSQVRNEQFF
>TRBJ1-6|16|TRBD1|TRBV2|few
TGTGCCAGCAGAACAGGGGGAGGCTCCTATAATTCACCCCTCCACTTT
CASRTGGGSYNSPLHF
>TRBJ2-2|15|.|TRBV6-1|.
TGTGCCAGCAGTGCCATGGCCGCGAACACCGGGGAGCTGTTTTTT
CASSAMAANTGELFF
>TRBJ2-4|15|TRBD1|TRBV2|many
TGTGCCAGCAGTAAAGACCGGGACAGGGGGTACATTCAGTACTTC
CASSKDRDRGYIQYF
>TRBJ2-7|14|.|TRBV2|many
TGTGCCAGCAGGGGAGAAGACAGTTCCTACGAGCAGTACTTC
CASRGEDSSYEQYF
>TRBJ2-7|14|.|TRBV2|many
TGTGCCAGCAGTGATTGGGGACGCGAGTACGAGCAGTACTTC
CASSDWGREYEQYF
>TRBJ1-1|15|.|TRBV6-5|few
TGTGCCAGCAGTTACTCGATTCCGGCAGATAGAGAAGCTTTCTTT
CASSYSIPADREAFF
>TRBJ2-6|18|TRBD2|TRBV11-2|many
TGTGCCAGCAGCGTACGGACTAGCGCCAGCTCTGGGGCCAACGTCCTGACTTTC
CASSVRTSASSGANVLTF
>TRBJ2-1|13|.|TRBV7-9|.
TGTGCCAGCAGCTCCGAAATGAGGAATGAGCAGTTCTTC
CASSSEMRNEQFF
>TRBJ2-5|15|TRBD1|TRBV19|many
TGTGCCAGTAGTATCCCGGGACAGGGAAGGGAGACCCAGTACTTC
CASSIPGQGRETQYF
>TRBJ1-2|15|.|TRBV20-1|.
TGCAGTGCTAGAGACGCGCCCCAGGATAACTATGGCTACACCTTC
CSARDAPQDNYGYTF
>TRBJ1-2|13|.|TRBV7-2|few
TGTGCCAGCAGCTTAGCTAGCACCTATGGCTACACCTTC
CASSLASTYGYTF
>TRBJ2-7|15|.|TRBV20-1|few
TGCAGTGCTATGGGGGGGATGACAGGGCTCTACGAGCAGTACTTC
CSAMGGMTGLYEQYF
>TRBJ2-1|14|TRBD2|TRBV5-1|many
TGCGCCAGCAGCCCGGGACTAGGGACGGATGAGCAGTTCTTC
CASSPGLGTDEQFF
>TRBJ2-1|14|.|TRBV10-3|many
TGTGCCATCAGTACAGCCGGGACCCTGAATGAGCAGTTCTTC
CAISTAGTLNEQFF
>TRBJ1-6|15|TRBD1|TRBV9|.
TGTGCCAGCAGCGCAACCGGGACAGGGGATTCACCCCTCCACTTT
CASSATGTGDSPLHF
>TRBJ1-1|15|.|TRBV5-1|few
TGCGCCAGCAGCTTGCGGGGTAGGGAAGACACTGAAGCTTTCTTT
CASSLRGREDTEAFF
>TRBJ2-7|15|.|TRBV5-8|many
TGTGCCAGCAGCTGGCGGTGGGGATCGACCTACGAGCAGTACTTC
CASSWRWGSTYEQYF
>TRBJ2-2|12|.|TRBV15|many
TGTGCCACCAGCAGAGTTTCCGGGGAGCTGTTTTTT
CATSRVSGELFF
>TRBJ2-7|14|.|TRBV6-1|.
TGCGCCAGCAGCATACAGGGCGGGCTGTACGAGCAGTACTTC
CASSIQGGLYEQYF
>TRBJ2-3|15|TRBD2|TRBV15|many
TGTGCCACCACACTACTAGCGGGGGGGCCGGATACGCAGTATTTT
CATTLLAGGPDTQYF
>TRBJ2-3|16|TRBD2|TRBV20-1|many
TGCAGTGCTAGAGATTGGACGGGGGGAGAAGGCGGTACGCAGTATTTT
CSARDWTGGEGGTQYF
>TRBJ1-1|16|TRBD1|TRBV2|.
TGTGCCAGCAGTTGGGACAGCCGGCCGATTGACACTGAAGCTTTCTTT
CASSWDSRPIDTEAFF
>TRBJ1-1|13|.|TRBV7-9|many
TGTGCCAGCAGCGGACAGATTAACACTGAAGCTTTCTTT
CASSGQINTEAFF
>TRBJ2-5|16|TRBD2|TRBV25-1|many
TGTGCCAGCGAAACGACTAGCGGGAGGTTTCAGGAGACCCAGTACTTC
CASETTSGRFQETQYF